This TCR beta chain came from a study (dated by TCRdb to about 2016). This clonotype was detected only a few times. Its antigen is currently not known. No quality values exist for individual bases; no much larger clone is one base distant. Looking up the germline V gene yields CDR1 SGHVS and CDR2 FNYEAQ. The CDR3 holds 16 amino acids from the cysteine to the phenylalanine. Here the CDR3 DNA is all that survives: 48 bases in frame from base 1. After removal of 3 bases from V and 7 bases from J, the junction retains 4 bases not matched to a gene. The library came from RT-PCR. The sequencer was an Illumina MiSeq. The raw public data were reprocessed by TCRdb itself: fastp quality trimming at Q25, MiXCR clonotype calling, in-frame beta chains only. Identical CDR3 proteins give one entry, which carries the most common genes and DNA. The sample has approximately 720,000 distinct CDR3 sequences on record, approximately 15% of them singletons. The ten largest account for 3.6% of the sample.

This receptor was taken from a female donor in good health, serving as a healthy control. Sequencing was performed on memory CD4+ T cells from blood. This sequence uses TRBV7-6 and TRBJ2-1; TRBD2 agrees with 15 junctional bases. CDR3 reads: CASSLIGTSGGNEQFF. The DNA sequence is TGTGCCAGCAGCTTGATAGGGACTAGCGGGGGGAATGAGCAGTTCTTC.